This T cell receptor beta chain was sequenced in a study of T cell responses to AZD1222 COVID-19 vaccine. The CDR3 loop spans 15 amino acids. The V and J ends lost 4 bases and 3 bases respectively, with 12 bases between them. Germline-derived CDR1 and CDR2 are LNHDA and SQIVND (reference sequence). Generated by immunoSEQ multiplex PCR, the TCRdb table keeps only in-frame clones and is missing some. The sample records 95,000 to 150,000 clones, roughly nine tenths being singletons. The chain links TRBV19 to TRBJ2-2; the D call may be TRBD1 or TRBD2 (5 bases each). The receptor's source is an adult in good health. This sample comprised peripheral blood, obtained on day 0 of AZD1222 vaccination. CDR3 coding DNA: TGTGCCAGTAGTAGGGGGTTAGGGGACACCGGGGAGCTGTTTTTT. Protein sequence: CASSRGLGDTGELFF.